This TCR beta chain is from a study of blood T cell repertoires in COVID-19. For the study at large: T cells, B-cell-depleted T cells, or PBMCs supplied cDNA or gDNA.

V was pared by 1 base and J by 6 bases, with 12 bases between. This CDR3 comprises 14 residues. CDR1 and CDR2 (germline): SGHAT, FQNNGV. Sequencing used immunoSEQ multiplex PCR; TCRdb keeps in-frame clones, though not all of them. Of fewer than 300,000 clones in the sample, around 86% were seen once. The sequencing sample was made of PBMCs or T cells enriched from blood (not recorded which). The chain is built from TRBV11-2 and TRBJ1-2; D is undetermined. The receptor was isolated from a man aged 18-30 years who had recovered from COVID-19. The CDR3 loop reads CASSLGRISDGYTF. In DNA form, the CDR3 reads TGTGCCAGCAGCTTAGGCAGGATTAGCGATGGCTACACCTTC.